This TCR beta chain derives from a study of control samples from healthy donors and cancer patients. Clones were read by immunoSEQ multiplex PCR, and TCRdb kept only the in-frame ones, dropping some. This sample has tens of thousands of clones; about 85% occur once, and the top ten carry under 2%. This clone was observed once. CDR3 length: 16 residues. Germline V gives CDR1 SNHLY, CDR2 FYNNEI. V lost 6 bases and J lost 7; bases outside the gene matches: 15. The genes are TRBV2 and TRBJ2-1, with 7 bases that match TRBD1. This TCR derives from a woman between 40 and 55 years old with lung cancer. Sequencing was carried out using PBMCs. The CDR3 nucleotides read TGTGCCAGCAGAGGGGGCTTCTCAGGGGACGGGAATGAGCAGTTCTTC. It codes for CASRGGFSGDGNEQFF.